One sample yielded the 6 T cell receptor beta chains listed below, sequenced in a study of blood T cell repertoires in COVID-19. The data were produced by immunoSEQ multiplex PCR, yet TCRdb's version contains in-frame clones alone and is incomplete. Found here are under 130,000 clones, about 88% of them singletons; the top ten hold under 2.5%. Input material: peripheral blood. These receptors originate from a human donor in a cohort sampled during active COVID-19.

This clone was seen a single time. The CDR3 nucleotides are TGTGCCAGCAGTTCCAGGGGGCGGAAACAGCCCCAGCATTTT. Protein: CASSSRGRKQPQHF. J is TRBJ1-5 and V is TRBV28, with TRBD1 matching 8 bases. CDR3 length: 14 residues. Germline loops: CDR1 MDHEN, CDR2 SYDVKM. Trimming removed 4 bases from V and 7 bases from J; junction bases left unmatched: 6.

This chain joins TRBV30 and TRBJ2-7, with TRBD1 identical over 9 bases. Per germline, CDR1 GTSNPN and CDR2 SVGIG (reference sequence). CDR3 length equals 14 residues. The trim removed 0 bases at V and 3 bases at J, leaving 3 bases unmatched. The CDR3 DNA is TGTGCCTGGAGTGTAACAGGGGGCCTCTACGAGCAGTACTTC. Its protein is CAWSVTGGLYEQYF.

V and J are TRBV6-6 and TRBJ2-5; TRBD1 is a possible D gene (5 bases). This CDR3 spans 16 amino acids. The V and J ends lost 5 bases and 0 bases respectively, with 16 bases between them. Germline loops: CDR1 MNHNY, CDR2 SVGAGI (reference sequence). This chain's CDR3 is CASSRPRTQYQETQYF. The CDR3 DNA reads TGTGCCAGCAGTCGACCCCGGACACAGTACCAAGAGACCCAGTACTTC.

The chain employs TRBV2 and TRBJ2-5; 7 bases line up with TRBD1. Germline V gene sequence: CDR1 SNHLY, CDR2 FYNNEI. The CDR3 is made up of 12 amino acids. The V gene end was trimmed by 5 bases and the J gene end by 7 bases; junction bases not matched to a gene: 4. In DNA, the CDR3 is TGTGCCAGCAGTCCGTCAGGGGGGACCCAGTACTTC. Translation: CASSPSGGTQYF.

CDR3 bases: TGTGCCAGCAGCGCACAGGGTGGCACTGAAGCTTTCTTT. Amino acids: CASSAQGGTEAFF. This rearrangement joins TRBV7-9 to TRBJ1-1, with TRBD1 as a possible D gene (6 bases). The V end was cut by 5 bases, the J end by 4 bases, with 11 bases between. Germline CDR1 SEHNR, CDR2 FQNEAQ (reference sequence). This CDR3 is 13 amino acids long.

The rearrangement links TRBV24-1 to TRBJ2-1; no definite D call. Germline assignment: CDR1 KGHDR and CDR2 SFDVKD. V lost 5 bases, J lost 6 bases, and 10 bases lay in between. CDR3 length equals 13 residues. CDR3 DNA: TGTGCCACCAGTGGAATATCGGGCAATGAGCAGTTCTTC. This sequence encodes CATSGISGNEQFF.